The count of the clone carrying this TCR beta chain is one. The sample is drawn from a study of CD8+ T cells in alopecia areata. RNA extraction and reverse transcription yielded cDNA as sequencing template. Profiled with immunoSEQ multiplex PCR; TCRdb holds only in-frame clones, not every one. In the table there are 12,000 or so clones, roughly three fifths of which are singletons. Lesional scalp tissue (obtained by punch biopsy) and peripheral blood were collected from alopecia areata patients. The source material was skin. This clonotype was obtained from a human donor with alopecia areata.

This CDR3 reads CASSPQGTGAGNTIYF. DNA for the CDR3: TGTGCCAGCAGCCCACAGGGGACAGGGGCTGGAAACACCATATATTTT. The J gene is TRBJ1-3, the V gene TRBV7-8; 10 bases are shared with TRBD1. CDR1 SGHVS and CDR2 FQNEAQ come from the germline V gene. The CDR3 length is 16 residues. With 5 bases clipped from V and 2 bases from J, the junction kept 6 bases outside the gene matches.